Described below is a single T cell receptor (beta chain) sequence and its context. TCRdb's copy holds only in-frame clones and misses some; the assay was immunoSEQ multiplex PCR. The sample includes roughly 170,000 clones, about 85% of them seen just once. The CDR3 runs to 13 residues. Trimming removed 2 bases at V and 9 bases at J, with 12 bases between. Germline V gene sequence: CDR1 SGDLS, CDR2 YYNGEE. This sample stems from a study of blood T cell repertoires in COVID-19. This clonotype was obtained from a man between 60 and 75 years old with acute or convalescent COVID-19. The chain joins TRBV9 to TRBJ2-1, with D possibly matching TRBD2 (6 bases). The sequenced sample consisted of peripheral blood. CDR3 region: CASSVRGGLEQFF. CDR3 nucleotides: TGTGCCAGCAGCGTGCGGGGAGGTCTTGAGCAGTTCTTC.